Below are 13 T cell receptor beta chains sequenced from a single sample in a study of regulatory and conventional T cells in RAG deficiency. Clones were sequenced by immunoSEQ multiplex PCR, and TCRdb holds only the in-frame ones, with some missing. The sample comprises roughly 30,000 clones, approximately 96% of which are singletons, and under 0.45% rests with the top ten. Genomic DNA came from blood conventional CD4+ T cells gated CD25-low CD127-high. The same sample was also studied in work on regulatory T cells. From that paper: Primers: 52 TRBV forward and 13 TRBJ reverse.

The sequenced material came from CD25- CD4+ T cells sorted from blood. The receptors shown here come from a human donor in good health.

This clone is a singleton in its sample. V usage is TRBV7-9 and J usage is TRBJ2-7, with 9 bases fitting TRBD1. Trimming took 6 bases from V and 6 from J; bases not matched to a gene: 3. CDR1 is SEHNR and CDR2 is FQNEAQ in the germline V gene (reference sequence). The CDR3 has 12 amino acids. This chain's CDR3 is CASSYRGLEQYF. CDR3 DNA: TGTGCCAGCAGTTACAGGGGGCTCGAGCAGTACTTC.

The chain uses TRBV2 and TRBJ1-1; D is possibly TRBD1 (6 bases). Germline V gene data show CDR1 as SNHLY and CDR2 as FYNNEI. V lost 6 bases and J lost 1, with 18 bases in between. This CDR3 region has 16 residues. In DNA, the CDR3 is TGTGCCAGCAGCCGGACAGAGGGGTTTTCGAACACTGAAGCTTTCTTT. Translated: CASSRTEGFSNTEAFF.

The chain is built from TRBV19 and TRBJ1-3, with no clear D. CDR3 length equals 16 residues. Trimming took off 4 bases at V and 0 bases at J, with 13 bases between the two ends. Germline assignment: CDR1 LNHDA and CDR2 SQIVND (reference sequence). The CDR3, as DNA: TGTGCCAGTAGTAAACGAACAGCAAGCTCTGGAAACACCATATATTTT. Its translation is CASSKRTASSGNTIYF.

The chain employs TRBV15 and TRBJ2-3; D unclear. Germline loops: CDR1 LNHNV, CDR2 YYDKDF (reference sequence). The CDR3 is 15 residues long. Trimming removed 4 bases from V and 6 bases from J, with 17 bases in between. For the CDR3, the DNA is TGTGCCACCAGCAACGAGGCTGAGAATGAGGATACGCAGTATTTT. It codes for CATSNEAENEDTQYF.

The count of this clone is one. This rearrangement joins TRBV4-2 to TRBJ2-7; possibly TRBD1 for D (6 bases). The CDR3 sequence is 16 residues long. The ends were cut back, 1 base at V and 2 bases at J, with 15 bases in the middle. Germline values: CDR1 LGHNA, CDR2 YNFKEQ. The CDR3: CASSQVYGTLTYEQYF. The CDR3 DNA sequence: TGTGCCAGCAGCCAAGTATATGGGACACTTACCTACGAGCAGTACTTC.

V is TRBV7-2 and J is TRBJ1-2; 8 nucleotides align to TRBD1. J was trimmed by 0 bases and V by 5 bases; bases with no gene match: 8. The CDR3 has 16 amino acids. The germline CDR1 and CDR2 sequences are SGHTA and FQGNSA. As DNA, the CDR3 is TGTGCCAGCAGCCCACCGGGACAGGAAGCTAACTATGGCTACACCTTC. This sequence encodes CASSPPGQEANYGYTF.

The chain joins TRBV18 to TRBJ2-5; no clear D gene. Trimming took off 4 bases at V and 5 bases at J, with 11 bases between the two ends. The CDR3 has 13 residues. Per the germline V gene, CDR1 is KGHSH and CDR2 is LQKENI. The CDR3 sequence is CASSLGGRETQYF. CDR3 coding DNA: TGTGCCAGCTCACTCGGCGGTAGGGAGACCCAGTACTTC.

The V and J genes are TRBV11-2 and TRBJ2-3; 12 bases match TRBD2. Germline V gene sequence: CDR1 SGHAT, CDR2 FQNNGV. Losses at the gene ends were 7 bases for V and 5 bases for J; bases not matched to a gene: 19. This CDR3 contains 19 residues. CDR3 in amino acids: CASTEIALAGGQVQDTQYF. The CDR3 region has the DNA TGTGCCAGCACCGAAATCGCGCTAGCGGGGGGGCAAGTTCAAGATACGCAGTATTTT.

This rearrangement joins TRBV2 to TRBJ2-3, with TRBD2 identical over 7 bases. Unmatched junction bases numbered 8, after V lost 7 bases and J lost 4 bases. From germline, CDR1 is SNHLY and CDR2 FYNNEI. CDR3 size: 14 residues. The CDR3, as DNA: TGTGCCAGCATACGGCGGGAGTGGCCAGATACGCAGTATTTT. As protein: CASIRREWPDTQYF.

The rearrangement joins TRBV18 to TRBJ2-5; D perhaps matches TRBD1 (6 bases). The germline gives CDR1 KGHSH, CDR2 LQKENI. V was trimmed by 2 bases and J by 3 bases, leaving 10 bases between them. This CDR3 region has 14 residues. The CDR3 coding sequence is TGTGCCAGCTCACCATGGGACAACGAAGAGACCCAGTACTTC. Its translation is CASSPWDNEETQYF.

The V and J genes are TRBV9 and TRBJ1-1, with no clear D. Trimming removed 0 bases at V and 7 bases at J, with 10 bases between. From germline, CDR1 is SGDLS and CDR2 YYNGEE. The CDR3 loop spans 13 amino acids. This CDR3 reads CASSVAKESEAFF. CDR3 DNA sequence: TGTGCCAGCAGCGTAGCTAAGGAGAGTGAAGCTTTCTTT.

The chain couples TRBV15 to TRBJ1-4, with 7 bases matching TRBD1. Germline V gives CDR1 LNHNV, CDR2 YYDKDF (reference sequence). This CDR3 has 16 residues. Unmatched junction bases numbered 7, after V lost 0 bases and J lost 6 bases. The DNA of the CDR3 is TGTGCCACCAGCAGAGATCGGACAGGTGCGGATGAAAAACTGTTTTTT. Its translation: CATSRDRTGADEKLFF.

This sequence joins TRBV19 and TRBJ1-2, with 7 bases fitting TRBD1. The CDR3 consists of 15 residues. V lost 3 bases and J lost 1; bases outside the gene matches: 5. Looked up from germline, CDR1 is LNHDA and CDR2 is SQIVND (reference sequence). The CDR3 region is CASSMTGPSNYGYTF. DNA for the CDR3: TGTGCCAGTAGTATGACAGGGCCTAGTAACTATGGCTACACCTTC.